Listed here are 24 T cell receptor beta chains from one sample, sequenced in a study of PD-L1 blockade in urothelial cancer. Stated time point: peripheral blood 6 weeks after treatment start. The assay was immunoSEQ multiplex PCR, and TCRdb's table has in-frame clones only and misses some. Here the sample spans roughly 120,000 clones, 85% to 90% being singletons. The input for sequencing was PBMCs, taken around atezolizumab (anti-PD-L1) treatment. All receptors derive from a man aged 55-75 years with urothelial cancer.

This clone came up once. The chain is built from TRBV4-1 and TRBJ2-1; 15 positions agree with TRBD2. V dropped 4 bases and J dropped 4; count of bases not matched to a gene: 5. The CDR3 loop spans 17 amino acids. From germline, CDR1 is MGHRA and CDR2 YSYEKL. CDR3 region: CASSRGLAGGGYNEQFF. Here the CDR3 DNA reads TGCGCCAGCAGCCGGGGACTAGCGGGAGGAGGGTACAATGAGCAGTTCTTC.

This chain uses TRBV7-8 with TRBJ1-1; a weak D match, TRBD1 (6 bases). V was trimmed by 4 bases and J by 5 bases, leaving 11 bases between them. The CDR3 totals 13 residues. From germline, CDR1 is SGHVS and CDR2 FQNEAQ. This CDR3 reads CASSSQGLTEAFF. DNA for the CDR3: TGTGCCAGCAGCTCGCAGGGGCTTACTGAAGCTTTCTTT.

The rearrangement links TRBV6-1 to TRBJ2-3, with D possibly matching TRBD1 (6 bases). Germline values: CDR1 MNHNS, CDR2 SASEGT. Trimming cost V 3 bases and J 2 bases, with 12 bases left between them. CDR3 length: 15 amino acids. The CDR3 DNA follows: TGTGCCAGCAGTGACCAGAGGGACAACACAGATACGCAGTATTTT. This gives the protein CASSDQRDNTDTQYF.

CDR3 in DNA: TGCGCCAGCGTCCTAGCGGGAGGGACCAATGAGCAGTTCTTC. It is translated as CASVLAGGTNEQFF. The genes are TRBV5-1 and TRBJ2-1; TRBD2 aligns across 12 bases. Germline trimming cut 7 bases from V and 6 bases from J; bases unmatched to any gene: 5. Germline V gene lookup returns CDR1 SGHRS and CDR2 YFSETQ. The CDR3 is 14 amino acids.

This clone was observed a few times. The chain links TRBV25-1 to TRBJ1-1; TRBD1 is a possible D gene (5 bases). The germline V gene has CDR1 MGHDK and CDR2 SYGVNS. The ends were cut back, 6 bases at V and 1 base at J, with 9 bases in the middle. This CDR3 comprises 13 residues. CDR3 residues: CASRWGRNTEAFF. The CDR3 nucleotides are TGTGCCAGCAGATGGGGCAGGAACACTGAAGCTTTCTTT.

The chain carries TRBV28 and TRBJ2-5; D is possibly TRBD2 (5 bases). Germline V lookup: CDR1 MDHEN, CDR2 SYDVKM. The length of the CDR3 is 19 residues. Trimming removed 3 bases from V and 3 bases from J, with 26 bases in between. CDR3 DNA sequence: TGTGCCAGCAGTTTGGACTTTAGAACAGCTGACGAAACCGAAGAGACCCAGTACTTC. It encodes CASSLDFRTADETEETQYF.

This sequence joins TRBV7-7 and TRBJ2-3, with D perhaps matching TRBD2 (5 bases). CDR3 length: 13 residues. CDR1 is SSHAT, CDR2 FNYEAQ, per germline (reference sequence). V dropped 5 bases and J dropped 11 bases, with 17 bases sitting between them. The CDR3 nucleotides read TGTGCCAGCAGCCTGCTACTAGTCTCGAGGCAGTATTTT. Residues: CASSLLLVSRQYF.

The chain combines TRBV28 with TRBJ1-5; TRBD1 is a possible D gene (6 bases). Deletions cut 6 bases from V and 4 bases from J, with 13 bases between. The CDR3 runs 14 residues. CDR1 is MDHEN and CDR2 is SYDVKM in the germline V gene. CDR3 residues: CASRGTGLNQPQHF. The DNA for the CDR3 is TGTGCCAGCAGGGGAACAGGGCTTAATCAGCCCCAGCATTTT.

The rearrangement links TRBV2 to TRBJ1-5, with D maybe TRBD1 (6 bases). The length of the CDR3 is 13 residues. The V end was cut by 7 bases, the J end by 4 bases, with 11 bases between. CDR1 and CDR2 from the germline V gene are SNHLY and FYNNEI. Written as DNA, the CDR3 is TGTGCCAGCAAGGGGGGGTTAAATCAGCCCCAGCATTTT. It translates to CASKGGLNQPQHF.

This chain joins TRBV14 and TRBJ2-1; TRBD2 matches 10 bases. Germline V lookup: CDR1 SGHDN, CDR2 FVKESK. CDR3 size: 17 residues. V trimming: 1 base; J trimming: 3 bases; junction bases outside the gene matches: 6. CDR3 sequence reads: CASSQGRGLANYNEQFF. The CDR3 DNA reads TGTGCCAGCAGCCAAGGGAGGGGACTAGCGAACTACAATGAGCAGTTCTTC.

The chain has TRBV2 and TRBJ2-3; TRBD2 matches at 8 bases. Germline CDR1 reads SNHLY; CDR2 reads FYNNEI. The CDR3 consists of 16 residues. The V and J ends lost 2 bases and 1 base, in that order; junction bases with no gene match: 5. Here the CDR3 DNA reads TGTGCCAGCAGTGAATGGGCGGGAGGCGGCACAGATACGCAGTATTTT. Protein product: CASSEWAGGGTDTQYF.

The CDR3 protein is CASSLEGTSFEAFF. Written as DNA, the CDR3 is TGCGCCAGCAGCTTGGAGGGGACATCGTTTGAAGCTTTCTTT. The chain uses TRBV5-1 and TRBJ1-1; TRBD1 is a possible D gene (6 bases). CDR1 is SGHRS, CDR2 YFSETQ, per germline. The CDR3 is 14 amino acids. V dropped 0 bases and J dropped 7 bases, with 13 bases sitting between them.

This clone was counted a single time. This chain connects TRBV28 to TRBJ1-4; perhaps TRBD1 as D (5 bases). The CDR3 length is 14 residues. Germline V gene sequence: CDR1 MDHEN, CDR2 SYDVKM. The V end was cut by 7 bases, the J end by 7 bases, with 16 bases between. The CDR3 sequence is CASNQQATGEKLFF. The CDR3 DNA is TGTGCCAGCAACCAACAGGCGACGGGTGAAAAACTGTTTTTT.

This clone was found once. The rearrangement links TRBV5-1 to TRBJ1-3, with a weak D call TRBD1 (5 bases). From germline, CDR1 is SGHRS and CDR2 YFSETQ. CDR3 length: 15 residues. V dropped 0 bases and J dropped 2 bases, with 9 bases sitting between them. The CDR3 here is CASSLAPGTGNTIYF. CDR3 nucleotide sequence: TGCGCCAGCAGCTTGGCCCCAGGGACTGGAAACACCATATATTTT. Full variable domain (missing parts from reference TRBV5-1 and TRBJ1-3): KAGVTQTPRYLIKTRGQQVTLSCSPISGHRSVSWYQQTPGQGLQFLFEYFSETQRNKGNFPGRFSGRQFSNSRSEMNVSTLELGDSALYLCASSLAPGTGNTIYFGEGSWLTVV.

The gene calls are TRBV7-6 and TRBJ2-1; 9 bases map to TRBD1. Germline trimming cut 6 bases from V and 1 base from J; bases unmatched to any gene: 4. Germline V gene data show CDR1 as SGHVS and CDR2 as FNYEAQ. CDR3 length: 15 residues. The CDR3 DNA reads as TGTGCCAGCAGTCTGACAGGGGGATCCTACAATGAGCAGTTCTTC. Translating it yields CASSLTGGSYNEQFF.

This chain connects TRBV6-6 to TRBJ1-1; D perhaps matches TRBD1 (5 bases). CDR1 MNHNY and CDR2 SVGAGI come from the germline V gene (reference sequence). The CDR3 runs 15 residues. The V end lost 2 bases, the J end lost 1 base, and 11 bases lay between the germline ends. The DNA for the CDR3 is TGTGCCAGCAGTTACCCAGGGTCAACGAACACTGAAGCTTTCTTT. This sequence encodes CASSYPGSTNTEAFF.

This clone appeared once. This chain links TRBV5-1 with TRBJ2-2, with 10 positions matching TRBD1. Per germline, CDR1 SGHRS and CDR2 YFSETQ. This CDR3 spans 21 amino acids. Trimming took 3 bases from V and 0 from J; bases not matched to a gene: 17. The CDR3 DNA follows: TGCGCCAGCAGCTGGGACAGGGGACCCGGACTCTCGAGATCGAACACCGGGGAGCTGTTTTTT. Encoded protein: CASSWDRGPGLSRSNTGELFF.

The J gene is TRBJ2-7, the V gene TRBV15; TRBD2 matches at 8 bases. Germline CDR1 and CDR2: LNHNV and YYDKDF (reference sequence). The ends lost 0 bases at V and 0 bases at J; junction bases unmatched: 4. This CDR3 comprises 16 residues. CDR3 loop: CATSRDSREVSYEQYF. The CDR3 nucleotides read TGTGCCACCAGCAGAGACTCGCGGGAGGTCTCCTACGAGCAGTACTTC.

The CDR3 is CASTQQGRRTGELFF. The CDR3 nucleotides are TGTGCCAGCACCCAACAGGGAAGGAGGACCGGGGAGCTGTTTTTT. The chain uses TRBV28 and TRBJ2-2; TRBD1 is a possible D gene (6 bases). V was cut by 7 bases and J by 5 bases, with 17 bases left in between. The CDR3 sequence is 15 residues long. Germline-derived CDR1 and CDR2 are MDHEN and SYDVKM.

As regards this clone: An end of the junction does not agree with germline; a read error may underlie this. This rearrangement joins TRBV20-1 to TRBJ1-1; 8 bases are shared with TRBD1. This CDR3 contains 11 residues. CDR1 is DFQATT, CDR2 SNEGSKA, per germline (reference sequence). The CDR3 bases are TGCAGTGCCCCGGGCAGGGGGCAAGTCGTTTTT. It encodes CSAPGRGQVVF.

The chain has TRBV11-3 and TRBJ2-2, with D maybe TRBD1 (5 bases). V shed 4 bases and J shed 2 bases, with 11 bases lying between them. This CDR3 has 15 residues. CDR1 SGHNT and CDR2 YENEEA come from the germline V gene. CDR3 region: CASSSQGTNTGELFF. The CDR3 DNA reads TGTGCCAGCAGCTCGCAGGGTACAAACACCGGGGAGCTGTTTTTT. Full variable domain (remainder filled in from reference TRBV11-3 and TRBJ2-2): EAGVVQSPRYKIIEKKQPVAFWCNPISGHNTLYWYLQNLGQGPELLIRYENEEAVDDSQLPKDRFSAERLKGVDSTLKIQPAELGDSAVYLCASSSQGTNTGELFFGEGSRLTVL.

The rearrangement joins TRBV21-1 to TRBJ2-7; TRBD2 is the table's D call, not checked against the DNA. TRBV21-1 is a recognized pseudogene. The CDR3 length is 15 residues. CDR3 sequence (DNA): TGTGCCAGCAGCAAGGATGGCGGCCTCTCCTACGAGCAGTACTTC. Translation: CASSKDGGLSYEQYF.

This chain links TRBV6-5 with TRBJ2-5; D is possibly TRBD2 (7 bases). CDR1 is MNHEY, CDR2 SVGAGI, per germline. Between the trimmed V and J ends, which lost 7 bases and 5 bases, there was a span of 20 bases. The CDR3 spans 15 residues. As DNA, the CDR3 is TGTGCCAGCATGGGGGGCGGGGGCTGGGGGGAGACCCAGTACTTC. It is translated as CASMGGGGWGETQYF.

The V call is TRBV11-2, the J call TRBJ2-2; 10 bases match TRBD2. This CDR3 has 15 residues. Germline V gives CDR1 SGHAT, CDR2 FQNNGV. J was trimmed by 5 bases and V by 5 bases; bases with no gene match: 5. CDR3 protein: CASSQAGGLTGELFF. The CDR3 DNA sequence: TGTGCCAGCAGCCAAGCGGGGGGGCTTACCGGGGAGCTGTTTTTT. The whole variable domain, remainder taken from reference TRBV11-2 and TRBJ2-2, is EAGVAQSPRYKIIEKRQSVAFWCNPISGHATLYWYQQILGQGPKLLIQFQNNGVVDDSQLPKDRFSAERLKGVDSTLKIQPAKLEDSAVYLCASSQAGGLTGELFFGEGSRLTVL.